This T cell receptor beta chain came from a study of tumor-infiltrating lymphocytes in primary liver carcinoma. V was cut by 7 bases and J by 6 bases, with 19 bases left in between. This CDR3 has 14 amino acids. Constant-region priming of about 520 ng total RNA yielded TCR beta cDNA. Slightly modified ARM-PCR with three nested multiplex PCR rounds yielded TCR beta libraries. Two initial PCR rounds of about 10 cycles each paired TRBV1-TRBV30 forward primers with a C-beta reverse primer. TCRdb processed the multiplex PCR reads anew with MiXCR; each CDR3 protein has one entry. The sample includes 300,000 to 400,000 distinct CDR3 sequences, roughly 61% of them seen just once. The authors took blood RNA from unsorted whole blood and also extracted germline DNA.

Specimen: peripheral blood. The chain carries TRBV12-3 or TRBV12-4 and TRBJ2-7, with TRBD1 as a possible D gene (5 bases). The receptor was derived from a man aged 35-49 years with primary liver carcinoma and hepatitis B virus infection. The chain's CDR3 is CASTGPGSPAEQYF. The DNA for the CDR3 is TGTGCCAGCACCGGGCCAGGGTCCCCGGCCGAGCAGTACTTC.